This TCR beta chain stems from a study of T cell responses to AZD1222 COVID-19 vaccine. The assay was immunoSEQ multiplex PCR, and TCRdb's table has in-frame clones only and misses some. The sample lists around 190,000 clones; approximately 94% were seen once. Germline trimming cut 8 bases from V and 0 bases from J; bases unmatched to any gene: 4. The CDR3 is made up of 14 amino acids. Germline V gene sequence: CDR1 SGHRS, CDR2 YFSETQ. The sequencing used peripheral blood, collected 28 days after the second AZD1222 dose. This receptor was taken from an adult who received the AZD1222 COVID-19 vaccine. The chain is built from TRBV5-1 and TRBJ1-1; TRBD1 matches at 10 bases. For the CDR3, the DNA is TGCGCCAGTGGACAGGGGGTTATGAACACTGAAGCTTTCTTT. Translation: CASGQGVMNTEAFF.